This T cell receptor beta chain was sequenced in a study of blood T cell repertoires in COVID-19 (TCRdb year 2020). In the study overall: Collaborator samples came from the United States, Italy and Spain and covered acute and convalescent phases of COVID-19. The material from the prospective study consisted of cDNA or gDNA derived from T cells, B-cell-depleted T cells, or PBMCs. The dataset comprised deeply sampled blood TCRbeta repertoires from subjects exposed to, actively infected with, or recovered from COVID-19. The repertoires were made available in a free public database intended to serve as a resource for research on the immune response to SARS-CoV-2. The samples were drawn from the first 160 participants of the ongoing ImmuneRACE study and from 1,254 subjects provided by 6 global collaborators. A de-identified subject ID, COVID-19 status, age in years and sex were almost always included in the sample metadata. Where available, HLA class I and class II types were obtained from metadata supplied by the sample provider rather than from assay-based typing.

The paper as a whole reports these results and caveats: Clinical and demographic metadata were provided uncurated, with the amount varying by source and participant.

TCRbeta CDR3 regions were amplified from genomic DNA by means of the immunoSEQ Assay, a bias-controlled multiplex PCR. Per the original workflow: Nucleated cell counts per sample were estimated from amplification of reference gene primers within the assay. Sequence reads were collapsed and filtered to measure the absolute abundance of every unique TCRbeta CDR3 rearrangement. For each sample, productive Simpson clonality was calculated as the square root of Simpson's diversity index over productive rearrangements. TCRdb took this table from immuneACCESS and kept in-frame rearrangements with V and J called. Such tables lack part of the clones; where checked against another copy, unresolved V genes explain under half of the gap, and the rest is unexplained. That table supplies the V and J calls and clone size; D and trimming were determined from the DNA. Across this sample there are 300,000 to 450,000 clones, with 88% seen only once. The ten most abundant clones make up around 0.92% of the sample.

On this clone itself: Its antigen specificity is not known. Nothing much larger sits one base from this clone, and base qualities are not available.

Participants in the prospective study were enrolled through a virtual design, were aged about 18 to 90 years, and lived in approximately 25 United States geographic areas. Cohort assignment in the prospective study relied on participant-reported clinical history from a screening survey and a study questionnaire. Exposed participants were defined as having been in contact with someone with a PCR-confirmed or clinician-diagnosed COVID-19 case within 2 weeks of study entry. Mobile phlebotomists in the prospective study collected whole blood, serum and a nasopharyngeal or oropharyngeal swab from every participant. Prospective study participants could optionally give additional blood draws and questionnaires over an approximately 2-month period. Prospective study blood samples were shipped either frozen or at room temperature before DNA extraction. This receptor was obtained from a woman aged 25 to 39 who had been exposed to COVID-19. The sequencing sample was made of PBMCs or T cells enriched from blood (not recorded which).

The CDR3 region has the sequence CASSLDDRTTEAFF. Here is the DNA: TGCGCCAGCAGCTTGGATGACAGAACCACTGAAGCTTTCTTT. Recombination connected TRBV5-1 to TRBJ1-1; perhaps TRBD1 is the D gene, with 5 bases matching. V loses 0 bases of germline sequence and J loses 4 bases, and the interval between the two ends is 10 bases. Its CDR3 holds 14 amino acids, cysteine through phenylalanine. Only the CDR3 part of the read is kept: 42 bases, read in frame from the first base. According to the germline V gene, CDR1 reads SGHRS and CDR2 reads YFSETQ.